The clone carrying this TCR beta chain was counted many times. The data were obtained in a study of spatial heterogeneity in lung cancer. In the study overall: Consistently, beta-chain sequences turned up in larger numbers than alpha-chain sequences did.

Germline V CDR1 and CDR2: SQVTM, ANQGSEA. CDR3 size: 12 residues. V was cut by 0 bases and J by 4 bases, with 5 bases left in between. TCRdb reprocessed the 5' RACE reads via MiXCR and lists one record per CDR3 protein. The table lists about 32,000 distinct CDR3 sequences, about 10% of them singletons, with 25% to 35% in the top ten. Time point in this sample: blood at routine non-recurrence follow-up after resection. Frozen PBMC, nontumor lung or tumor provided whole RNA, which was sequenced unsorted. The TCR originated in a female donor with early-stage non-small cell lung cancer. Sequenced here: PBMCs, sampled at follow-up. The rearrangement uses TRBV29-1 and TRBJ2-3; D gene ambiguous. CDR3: CSVEDPPDTQYF. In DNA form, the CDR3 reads TGCAGCGTTGAAGATCCTCCAGATACGCAGTATTTT.